This TCR beta chain was found in a study of blood T cells in healthy people across ages. The sample holds a few counts of this clonotype. The authors ran a second PCR of roughly 6 to 12 cycles using a sample-barcoded 5' primer and a J-beta primer mix. From the 5' RACE reads, TCRdb called clonotypes with MiXCR, one entry per CDR3 protein. The data show around 1,600,000 distinct CDR3 sequences, less than 45% seen once. V was shortened by 6 bases and J by 3 bases, with 11 bases between the two germline ends. The V gene's germline CDR1 is SQVTM and CDR2 ANQGSEA. CDR3 length: 12 amino acids. The sequencing input was blood. The chain carries TRBV29-1 and TRBJ1-2; D may be TRBD1 (5 bases). The sequence was collected from a woman between 18 and 29 years old in good health. CDR3 DNA: TGCAGCGTAGCAGGGTTCTACTATGGCTACACCTTC. This gives the protein CSVAGFYYGYTF.